The TCR beta chain under discussion was sequenced for a study of cytomegalovirus exposure and HLA in healthy donors (dated by TCRdb to 2015 to 2018). The study in broad terms: The roughly 670 repertoires of the first cohort and the roughly 110 validation repertoires were produced on the same platform, according to a later analysis. The study aimed to test whether signatures of past pathogen exposure could be identified by cataloging public T cell receptors. In addition to the first cohort of hundreds of subjects, a separate validation cohort of approximately 130 different subjects was used. To predict cytomegalovirus infection status, the study combined high-throughput TCR immunosequencing, statistical association of individual TCRs with disease status, and machine learning. Summary of the overall study and its limitations: The study listed 164 TCR beta chains as associated with cytomegalovirus. In a later analysis, TCRs clustered in the first cohort were found to also tend to co-occur in the approximately 120 validation repertoires, with about 93% of cluster scores above 0. According to the authors, the approach could potentially be generalized to other disease states and immunological phenotypes. A later analysis lacked HLA typing for the validation cohort, so it scored co-occurrence in that cohort across all 110 or so repertoires. In vitro tests confirmed that three of the cytomegalovirus-associated TCR beta chains recognize cytomegalovirus antigens. The classifier was reported to diagnose cytomegalovirus status with high specificity and sensitivity in both the original cohort and the validation cohort. While some public TCRs were present in many individuals, most TCR sequences turned up only very rarely across donors.

The cysteine opens and the phenylalanine closes a CDR3 of 13 amino acids. Of all the DNA, just the CDR3 is kept, 39 bases in frame from base 1. Clipping removes 9 bases from V and 6 bases from J, with 9 as the unmatched junction base count. CDR1 SNHLY and CDR2 FYNNEI are derived from the germline V gene. The donors were included in the validation cohort of 100 to 150 subjects, a group kept apart from the roughly 670-subject first cohort. The method was the immunoSEQ multiplex PCR assay. The original pipeline was this. To diagnose cytomegalovirus status from the catalog of TCR beta chain sequences, a statistical classification framework was built. Not all clones reach the TCRdb copy of this immuneACCESS table, which keeps in-frame sequences only. Checked studies attribute under half of the gap to unresolved V genes and leave the rest unexplained. V, J and clone size are those of that table, while D and trimming were read from the DNA. For this sample there are 120,000 or so clones; about 87% appear just once. The ten largest clonotypes hold more than 1.5% of the sample.

Only one count was recorded for this clone. The antigen it recognizes is unknown. No qualities accompany the bases; no much larger clone lies one base away. In this chain, TRBV2 is recombined with TRBJ2-5, with TRBD2 matching 8 junction bases. The sequence was collected from a man aged 18 to 30 in good health and CMV-seronegative. The source material was PBMCs. At the DNA level, the sequence is TGTGCCAGGGGGCGGGGGGACATGAAGACCCAGTACTTC. Translated, this is CARGRGDMKTQYF.